These T cell receptor beta chains were read from a single sample in a study of blood T cell repertoires in COVID-19. The table came from immunoSEQ multiplex PCR; TCRdb's copy has only in-frame clones and leaves some out. The table includes about 220,000 clones, approximately 90% detected once. Sequencing used PBMCs or T cells enriched from blood (not recorded which). The receptors come from a woman between 40 and 50 years old with acute COVID-19. The CDR3 runs from the conserved cysteine through the conserved F or W. Each record gives: CDR3 DNA, CDR3 protein, D gene, V gene, clone size, J gene. D genes are given only for firm matches. For some rows the clone size is stated as once, few or many, or as a class when expanded; others skip it.

CDR3nt: TGTGCCACCAGTGATAGACGGGGTGACGGGGCCAACGTCCTGACTTTC
CDR3aa: CATSDRRGDGANVLTF
d_gene: NA
v_gene: TRBV24-1
abundance: NA
j_gene: TRBJ2-6

CDR3nt: TGTGCCAGCTCACTGACAGGGGCAAGGAACACTGAAGCTTTCTTT
CDR3aa: CASSLTGARNTEAFF
d_gene: TRBD1
v_gene: TRBV18
abundance: once
j_gene: TRBJ1-1

CDR3nt: TGTGCCAGCAGCCCGACAGCGAACACTGAAGCTTTCTTT
CDR3aa: CASSPTANTEAFF
d_gene: NA
v_gene: TRBV3-1/TRBV3-2
abundance: few
j_gene: TRBJ1-1

CDR3nt: TGTGCCATCAGAGCTTCTACAGGGTCGAATTCACCCCTCCACTTT
CDR3aa: CAIRASTGSNSPLHF
d_gene: NA
v_gene: TRBV10-3
abundance: NA
j_gene: TRBJ1-6

CDR3nt: TGTGCCAGCAGCCAAGACTGGGGCAGCCTGAACACCGGGGAGCTGTTTTTT
CDR3aa: CASSQDWGSLNTGELFF
d_gene: NA
v_gene: TRBV3-1/TRBV3-2
abundance: NA
j_gene: TRBJ2-2

CDR3nt: TGTGCCAGCAGCTTACTTGTCGGGACAGGGCACACAGATACGCAGTATTTT
CDR3aa: CASSLLVGTGHTDTQYF
d_gene: TRBD1
v_gene: TRBV7-9
abundance: NA
j_gene: TRBJ2-3

CDR3nt: TGTGCCAGTAGTACCCGCATGACAGGGGTGAGAGATACGCAGTATTTT
CDR3aa: CASSTRMTGVRDTQYF
d_gene: TRBD1
v_gene: TRBV27
abundance: NA
j_gene: TRBJ2-3

CDR3nt: TGCGCCAGCAGCCAAGATACAGGTTTTAACTATGGCTACACCTTC
CDR3aa: CASSQDTGFNYGYTF
d_gene: NA
v_gene: TRBV4-3
abundance: NA
j_gene: TRBJ1-2

CDR3nt: TGCGCCAGCAGTGAGAGTCCGGGGGGACCCTACGAGCAGTACTTC
CDR3aa: CASSESPGGPYEQYF
d_gene: TRBD2
v_gene: TRBV10-1
abundance: once
j_gene: TRBJ2-7

CDR3nt: TGTGCCAGCAGCTTAGGGACTAGTTCAGATACGCAGTATTTT
CDR3aa: CASSLGTSSDTQYF
d_gene: TRBD2
v_gene: TRBV7-9
abundance: NA
j_gene: TRBJ2-3

CDR3nt: TGTGCCAGCAGCAAAGGATCCGGGACAGGGGGACTGACTAATGAAAAACTGTTTTTT
CDR3aa: CASSKGSGTGGLTNEKLFF
d_gene: NA
v_gene: TRBV21-1
abundance: NA
j_gene: TRBJ1-4

CDR3nt: TGTGCCAGCAGCTCATATGACAAGATTAATGAAAAACTGTTTTTT
CDR3aa: CASSSYDKINEKLFF
d_gene: NA
v_gene: TRBV6-5
abundance: NA
j_gene: TRBJ1-4

CDR3nt: TGTGCCAGCAGTCTAGGGACACACTATGGCTACACCTTC
CDR3aa: CASSLGTHYGYTF
d_gene: NA
v_gene: TRBV6-5
abundance: NA
j_gene: TRBJ1-2

CDR3nt: TGTGCCAGCAGTGAAGGGCAGGGCATGAACACTGAAGCTTTCTTT
CDR3aa: CASSEGQGMNTEAFF
d_gene: NA
v_gene: TRBV2
abundance: NA
j_gene: TRBJ1-1

CDR3nt: TGTGCCTGGAGTGTAAGGAGAGAGACTGAAGCTTTCTTT
CDR3aa: CAWSVRRETEAFF
d_gene: NA
v_gene: TRBV30
abundance: NA
j_gene: TRBJ1-1

CDR3nt: TGTGCCACTGGGGACAGGGAGGACGAGCAGTACTTC
CDR3aa: CATGDREDEQYF
d_gene: TRBD1
v_gene: TRBV10-3
abundance: many
j_gene: TRBJ2-7

CDR3nt: TGCGCCAGCAGCCAAGACCCTAGGGGGGGAGCTATCTATGGCTACACCTTC
CDR3aa: CASSQDPRGGAIYGYTF
d_gene: NA
v_gene: TRBV4-1
abundance: NA
j_gene: TRBJ1-2

CDR3nt: TGTGCCAGCAGCCAAGATGTTCTGGCGGGAGTAGGCTATGAGCAGTTCTTC
CDR3aa: CASSQDVLAGVGYEQFF
d_gene: TRBD2
v_gene: TRBV3-1/TRBV3-2
abundance: once
j_gene: TRBJ2-1

CDR3nt: TGTGCCAGCAGCTTGTCAGGGACTAGCGGGGGCCCAGAGACCCAGTACTTC
CDR3aa: CASSLSGTSGGPETQYF
d_gene: TRBD2
v_gene: TRBV7-2
abundance: NA
j_gene: TRBJ2-5

CDR3nt: TGCGCCAGCAGCCCTTCATCCGGGACAGGGGGCAATGGCTACACCTTC
CDR3aa: CASSPSSGTGGNGYTF
d_gene: TRBD1
v_gene: TRBV5-1
abundance: NA
j_gene: TRBJ1-2

CDR3nt: TGTGCCAGCAGCTCGGACAGAAACTATGGCTACACCTTC
CDR3aa: CASSSDRNYGYTF
d_gene: NA
v_gene: TRBV11-2
abundance: NA
j_gene: TRBJ1-2

CDR3nt: TGTGCCAGCAGCAGGGGTAGTGAAAAACTGTTTTTT
CDR3aa: CASSRGSEKLFF
d_gene: NA
v_gene: TRBV28
abundance: NA
j_gene: TRBJ1-4

CDR3nt: TGTGCCAGCAGCCTTACCGGGACAGGGGGTATGGGCACTGAAGCTTTCTTT
CDR3aa: CASSLTGTGGMGTEAFF
d_gene: TRBD1
v_gene: TRBV9
abundance: NA
j_gene: TRBJ1-1

CDR3nt: TGTGCCAGCAGCTTAGGCGTCAGTCTCTATGGCTACACCTTC
CDR3aa: CASSLGVSLYGYTF
d_gene: NA
v_gene: TRBV13
abundance: NA
j_gene: TRBJ1-2